This passage covers 25 T cell receptor beta chains from one sample sequenced in a study of regulatory T cells in long-lasting Graves disease. Researchers made TCR beta libraries by using iRepertoire HTBI primers and running Arm-PCR on CDR3 regions. TCRdb independently ran MiXCR on the multiplex PCR reads; one entry per CDR3 protein. The sample carries roughly 440,000 distinct CDR3 sequences, about 15% recorded once. Sample time point: newly diagnosed GD, antithyroid drugs for less than 3 months. Extracted RNA from PBMCs served as the source of the TCR library. In addition, the sample was reused for a study of T cells in Graves' hyperthyroidism and ophthalmopathy.

Specimen: peripheral blood mononuclear cells (PBMCs), collected at new diagnosis, from a patient treated with antithyroid drugs. The receptors were gathered from a woman aged 18-29 years with Graves disease.

The gene calls are TRBV30 and TRBJ1-5, with a tentative D call TRBD1 (6 bases). Per the germline V gene, CDR1 is GTSNPN and CDR2 is SVGIG (reference sequence). The V gene lost 7 bases and the J gene lost 3 bases, with 10 bases spanning the gap. The CDR3 extends over 12 amino acids. The CDR3 is CALGGHNQPQHF. The CDR3 bases are TGTGCCTTGGGGGGCCACAATCAGCCCCAGCATTTT. The whole variable domain, remainder taken from reference TRBV30 and TRBJ1-5, is SQTIHQWPATLVQPVGSPLSLECTVEGTSNPNLYWYRQAAGRGLQLLFYSVGIGQISSEVPQNLSASRPQDRQFILSSKKLLLSDSGFYLCALGGHNQPQHFGDGTRLSIL.

This clonotype has ten or more counts. V and J are TRBV11-3 and TRBJ2-1, with no clear D. V was shortened by 0 bases and J by 9 bases, with 3 bases between the two germline ends. The germline V gene encodes CDR1 SGHNT and CDR2 YENEEA. The CDR3 length is 11 residues. The CDR3 coding sequence is TGTGCCAGCAGCTTAGAGTCTGAGCAGTTCTTC. This gives the protein CASSLESEQFF.

The chain recombines TRBV28 with TRBJ2-1, with 11 positions matching TRBD2. The CDR3 extends over 15 amino acids. V shed 7 bases, J shed 2 bases, and the junction held 4 bases outside the gene matches. The V gene's germline CDR1 is MDHEN and CDR2 SYDVKM. The CDR3 region is CASMIAGGPYNEQFF. The CDR3 DNA follows: TGTGCCAGCATGATAGCGGGAGGGCCCTACAATGAGCAGTTCTTC.

The V gene is TRBV5-1, the J gene TRBJ2-7, with 10 bases fitting TRBD1. The CDR3 has 14 amino acids. CDR1 is SGHRS and CDR2 is YFSETQ in the germline V gene. V lost 4 bases to trimming and J lost 6 bases; unmatched junction nucleotides: 7. The CDR3 is CASSPGTGVIEQYF. CDR3 nucleotide sequence: TGCGCCAGCAGCCCCGGGACAGGGGTCATCGAGCAGTACTTC.

The table lists this clonotype with many counts. The CDR3 DNA is TGTGCCAGCAGAAACGACAGGGGGTGGAACACTGAAGCTTTCTTT. Its protein is CASRNDRGWNTEAFF. The rearrangement uses TRBV5-6 and TRBJ1-1; 9 bases line up with TRBD1. CDR1 is SGHDT, CDR2 YYEEEE, per germline. The CDR3 has 15 residues. V lost 5 bases and J lost 1; bases outside the gene matches: 6. Full variable domain (outside the CDR3, taken from reference TRBV5-6 and TRBJ1-1): DAGVTQSPTHLIKTRGQQVTLRCSPKSGHDTVSWYQQALGQGPQFIFQYYEEEERQRGNFPDRFSGHQFPNYSSELNVNALLLGDSALYLCASRNDRGWNTEAFFGQGTRLTVV.

Many counts were recorded for this clonotype. This chain connects TRBV12-3 or TRBV12-4 to TRBJ1-1; no definite D call. This CDR3 has 12 amino acids. The ends were cut back, 1 base at V and 5 bases at J, with 5 bases in the middle. In DNA form, the CDR3 reads TGTGCCAGCAGTTTAGGGGTGACTGAAGCTTTCTTT. This translates into CASSLGVTEAFF.

This clonotype was seen ten or more times. The chain employs TRBV2 and TRBJ2-1; TRBD2 matches at 14 bases. The junction had 5 bases not matched to a gene; V was cut back by 3 bases and J by 4 bases. This CDR3 comprises 17 residues. The germline V gene encodes CDR1 SNHLY and CDR2 FYNNEI. The CDR3 nucleotides read TGTGCCAGCAGTGAGCCGGGACTAGCGGGAGTTTACAATGAGCAGTTCTTC. Amino acid sequence: CASSEPGLAGVYNEQFF.

This clonotype was picked up a small number of times. This chain links TRBV6-1 with TRBJ2-5; D not resolved. In germline, CDR1 is MNHNS, CDR2 SASEGT. Trimming cost V 8 bases and J 5 bases, with 9 bases left between them. The CDR3 totals 11 residues. The CDR3 is CASDDEETQYF. In DNA form, the CDR3 reads TGTGCCAGCGACGACGAGGAGACCCAGTACTTC.

This clonotype was observed many times. The V gene is TRBV28, the J gene TRBJ2-7; 7 bases align to TRBD1. V shed 6 bases and J 4 bases; nucleotides not matched to a gene: 12. Germline V gene sequence: CDR1 MDHEN, CDR2 SYDVKM. The CDR3 sequence is 15 residues long. The CDR3 protein is CASSQPPYRGYEQYF. DNA of the CDR3: TGTGCCAGCAGCCAACCCCCTTACAGGGGTTACGAGCAGTACTTC.

A note on this clonotype: At one end the junction does not follow the germline gene, possibly because of a read error. The chain employs TRBV5-8 and TRBJ2-6; 8 nucleotides line up with TRBD2. The CDR3 length is 17 residues. The germline CDR1 and CDR2 sequences are SGHTS and YDEGEE. CDR3 DNA: TGTGCCAGCAGCCAACTAGCGGTTAGCTCTGGGGCCGACGTCCTGACTTTC. Translating gives CASSQLAVSSGADVLTF.

This clonotype was recorded many times. The chain uses TRBV12-3 or TRBV12-4 and TRBJ2-7; 7 bases match TRBD2. The CDR3 sequence is 17 residues long. Unmatched junction bases numbered 11, after V lost 0 bases and J lost 3 bases. CDR3 nucleotide sequence: TGTGCCAGCAGTTTAGCGCTTGCGGGAGATTCTAGCTACGAGCAGTACTTC. It yields the protein CASSLALAGDSSYEQYF.

This clonotype appeared many times. The chain is built from TRBV2 and TRBJ2-1; 10 nucleotides align to TRBD2. The germline V gene encodes CDR1 SNHLY and CDR2 FYNNEI. This CDR3 has 14 residues. J gave up 3 bases and V 5 bases, and 1 base lay outside the gene matches. CDR3 loop: CASSTSGNYNEQFF. The DNA of the CDR3 is TGTGCCAGCAGTACTAGCGGGAACTACAATGAGCAGTTCTTC.

This clonotype was counted many times. J is TRBJ1-1 and V is TRBV5-1; D is undetermined. The CDR3 extends over 14 amino acids. V lost 0 bases and J lost 0, with 6 bases in between. CDR1 is SGHRS, CDR2 YFSETQ, per germline. The CDR3 DNA follows: TGCGCCAGCAGCTTGGGCATACTGAACACTGAAGCTTTCTTT. The encoded protein is CASSLGILNTEAFF.

This clonotype has ten or more counts. This rearrangement joins TRBV6-1 to TRBJ2-3; no clear D gene. Trimming left V 6 bases short and J 2 bases short, with 9 bases between. The CDR3 runs 13 residues. The germline V gene has CDR1 MNHNS and CDR2 SASEGT. The CDR3 sequence is CASRVWPTDTQYF. CDR3 coding DNA: TGTGCCAGCAGAGTCTGGCCCACAGATACGCAGTATTTT.

This clonotype was seen many times. V usage is TRBV28 and J usage is TRBJ1-5, with D uncertain. Trimming took off 6 bases at V and 7 bases at J, with 7 bases between the two ends. This CDR3 comprises 11 residues. CDR1 is MDHEN, CDR2 SYDVKM, per germline. The CDR3 loop is CASSLGQPQHF. DNA for the CDR3: TGTGCCAGCAGCCTAGGGCAGCCCCAGCATTTT.

This clonotype came up many times. The gene calls are TRBV7-9 and TRBJ1-2; tentatively, D is TRBD1 (5 bases). There are 14 residues in the CDR3. Trimming left V 3 bases short and J 8 bases short, with 16 bases between. The germline V gene has CDR1 SEHNR and CDR2 FQNEAQ (reference sequence). Here the CDR3 reads CASSFSRQGGGYTF. The CDR3 DNA follows: TGTGCCAGCAGCTTTTCTAGGCAGGGCGGAGGCTACACCTTC.

This clonotype has just one count. The chain links TRBV12-3 or TRBV12-4 to TRBJ1-3, with 8 nucleotides matching TRBD1. The CDR3 contains 16 residues. V dropped 5 bases and J dropped 0; count of bases not matched to a gene: 6. CDR3: CASSAQGAGSGNTIYF. The CDR3 nucleotides read TGTGCCAGCAGTGCCCAGGGGGCTGGCTCTGGAAACACCATATATTTT.

This clonotype showed up just a few times. The V call is TRBV6-6, the J call TRBJ1-5, with TRBD1 matching over 8 bases. The junction had 8 bases not matched to a gene; V was cut back by 1 base and J by 6 bases. This CDR3 is 16 amino acids long. Germline V CDR1 and CDR2: MNHNY, SVGAGI (reference sequence). The CDR3 DNA reads as TGTGCCAGCAGTTACTTTTCGACAGGGGTTGGTCAGCCCCAGCATTTT. As protein: CASSYFSTGVGQPQHF.

This clonotype was picked up many times. The rearrangement joins TRBV28 to TRBJ2-2, with D possibly matching TRBD1 (6 bases). Germline V CDR1 and CDR2: MDHEN, SYDVKM. V lost 3 bases to trimming and J lost 7 bases, with 21 bases between them. CDR3 length: 17 amino acids. For the CDR3, the DNA is TGTGCCAGCAGTTTCATCCTCGGGCAGGGACATAACGGGGAGCTGTTTTTT. Its protein product is CASSFILGQGHNGELFF.

This clonotype appeared many times. The chain employs TRBV3-1 and TRBJ2-5; 7 nucleotides line up with TRBD2. The V gene end was trimmed by 1 base and the J gene end by 5 bases; junction bases not matched to a gene: 4. Germline loops: CDR1 LGHDT, CDR2 YNNKEL (reference sequence). CDR3 length equals 14 residues. In nucleotides, the CDR3 is TGTGCCAGCAGCCAAGGACTAGCCGGGGAGACCCAGTACTTC. Translation: CASSQGLAGETQYF.

This clonotype came up many times. J is TRBJ2-5 and V is TRBV6-1, with 10 nucleotides matching TRBD2. V lost 6 bases and J lost 3; bases outside the gene matches: 13. CDR1 and CDR2 from the germline V gene are MNHNS and SASEGT. The CDR3 length is 17 residues. In DNA, the CDR3 is TGTGCCAGCAGCCCACTCAGGTCTAGCGGGAGTGAAGAGACCCAGTACTTC. The encoded protein is CASSPLRSSGSEETQYF.

J is TRBJ2-3 and V is TRBV30; 14 positions match TRBD2. Unmatched junction bases numbered 5, after V lost 2 bases and J lost 4 bases. This CDR3 contains 16 residues. Looked up from germline, CDR1 is GTSNPN and CDR2 is SVGIG (reference sequence). The CDR3, as DNA: TGTGCCTGGAGTTTGGGACTAGCGGGAGCGGCAGATACGCAGTATTTT. This encodes CAWSLGLAGAADTQYF.

This clonotype was counted a few times. A read error may produce the germline difference seen at one junction end. The chain is built from TRBV7-7 and TRBJ2-1; no clear D. The CDR3 has 14 amino acids. Germline-derived CDR1 and CDR2 are SSHAT and FNYEAQ (reference sequence). The CDR3 spells CASSLVSGDNEQFF. Written as DNA, the CDR3 is TGTGCTAGCAGCTTAGTTAGTGGCGATAATGAGCAGTTCTTC.

This clonotype was seen more than once but under ten times. The chain recombines TRBV18 with TRBJ1-3, with 7 bases lining up with TRBD1. The germline gives CDR1 KGHSH, CDR2 LQKENI. V was clipped by 1 base and J by 3 bases; unmatched bases: 3. This CDR3 spans 15 amino acids. CDR3 amino acids: CASSPLDRVGNTIYF. DNA for the CDR3: TGTGCCAGCTCACCACTCGACAGGGTTGGAAACACCATATATTTT.

This clonotype was seen repeatedly, ten times or more. The rearrangement joins TRBV12-3 or TRBV12-4 to TRBJ2-2, with D possibly TRBD2 on 7 matching bases. The V and J ends lost 8 bases and 4 bases respectively, with 20 bases between them. There are 16 residues in the CDR3. The CDR3 bases are TGTGCCAGCCGGAAAAGGGGGGAGGGGGGCACCGGGGAGCTGTTTTTT. Translation gives CASRKRGEGGTGELFF.